In its sample, the clone carrying this TCR beta chain was seen many times. No antigen is known for it. The library labeled individual cDNA molecules by adding unique molecular identifiers to them. Study processing details: Sample TCR totals centred on a median of 95,638, ranging about 20,000 to 750,000. MiXCR, run by TCRdb on the 5' RACE reads, gives a single entry per CDR3 protein. TCRdb, not the original authors, processed these V and J calls. This repertoire shows 130,000 or so distinct CDR3 sequences, over 3.5% found once; its top ten account for 1.3% to 1.5%. The total RNA was obtained from whole blood that was not fractionated. The data stem from a study of human T cells and chemical hapten exposure. Whole-study findings and limits: TCRs whose frequency exceeded 1 in 1000 remained the same following DPC sensitization.

V was clipped by 1 base and J by 8 bases, with 15 bases between them. CDR3 size: 15 residues. In germline, CDR1 is LGHNA, CDR2 YNFKEQ. The chain carries TRBV4-2 and TRBJ2-1; either TRBD1 or TRBD2 may fit D (6 bases each). The receptor's source is a female donor in good health. In nucleotides, the CDR3 is TGTGCCAGCAGCCAAGGAGTACGGGGGCGATATGAGCAGTTCTTC. Translated, it gives CASSQGVRGRYEQFF.